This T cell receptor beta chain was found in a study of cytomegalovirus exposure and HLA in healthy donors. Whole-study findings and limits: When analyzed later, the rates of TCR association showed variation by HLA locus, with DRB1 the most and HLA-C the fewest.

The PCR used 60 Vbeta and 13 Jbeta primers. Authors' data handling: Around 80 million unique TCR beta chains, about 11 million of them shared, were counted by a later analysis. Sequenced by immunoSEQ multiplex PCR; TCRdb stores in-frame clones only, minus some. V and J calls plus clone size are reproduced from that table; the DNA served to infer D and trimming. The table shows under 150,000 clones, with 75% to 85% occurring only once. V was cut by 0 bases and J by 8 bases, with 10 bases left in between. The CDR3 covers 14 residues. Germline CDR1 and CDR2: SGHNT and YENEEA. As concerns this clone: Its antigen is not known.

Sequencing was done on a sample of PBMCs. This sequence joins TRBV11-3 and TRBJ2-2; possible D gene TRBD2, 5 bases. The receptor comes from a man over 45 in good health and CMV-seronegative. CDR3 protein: CASSLDYLAGELFF. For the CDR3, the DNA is TGTGCCAGCAGCTTAGATTATCTAGCTGGGGAGCTGTTTTTT.